These 32 T cell receptor beta chains share one sample of origin, sequenced in a study of blood T cell repertoires in COVID-19. TCRdb's table, derived via immunoSEQ multiplex PCR, lists solely in-frame clones and lacks some. The sample has fewer than 200,000 clones; about 86% are singletons. Sequencing was carried out using PBMCs or T cells enriched from blood (not recorded which). These receptors were collected from a woman in her forties or fifties in a cohort exposed to, infected with or recovered from COVID-19 (not recorded which).

J is TRBJ1-5 and V is TRBV28; D may be TRBD1 (6 bases). The ends were cut back, 4 bases at V and 1 base at J, with 17 bases in the middle. CDR3 length: 17 amino acids. Germline CDR1 MDHEN, CDR2 SYDVKM. The CDR3 DNA is TGTGCCAGCAGTTCCGGGACAAAAGGTAGGAGCAATCAGCCCCAGCATTTT. Translated: CASSSGTKGRSNQPQHF.

This chain connects TRBV7-4 to TRBJ2-7; a weak D match, TRBD2 (7 bases). CDR1 SGHVT and CDR2 SQSDAQ come from the germline V gene. The CDR3 loop spans 14 amino acids. The V end was cut by 7 bases, the J end by 6 bases, with 19 bases between. The CDR3 is CASIRWGGPVEQYF. CDR3 bases: TGTGCCAGCATCCGGTGGGGGGGGCCTGTCGAGCAGTACTTC.

The rearrangement uses TRBV3-1 (or the pseudogene TRBV3-2) and TRBJ2-7; 7 bases are shared with TRBD1. CDR3 length: 15 residues. Germline loops: CDR1 LGHDT, CDR2 YNNKEL (reference sequence). Trimming took 3 bases from V and 3 from J; bases not matched to a gene: 8. This chain's CDR3 is CASSQNPRDSYEQYF. CDR3 DNA sequence: TGTGCCAGCAGCCAGAACCCTCGGGACAGCTACGAGCAGTACTTC.

This chain links TRBV28 with TRBJ1-1; a weak D match, TRBD1 (5 bases). The CDR3 length is 13 residues. V lost 8 bases and J 1 base, leaving 11 bases between the germline ends. CDR1 is MDHEN and CDR2 is SYDVKM in the germline V gene. CDR3 bases: TGTGCCAGCCTCGGGACTAAGAACACTGAAGCTTTCTTT. Translating gives CASLGTKNTEAFF. Drawing the rest from reference TRBV28 and TRBJ1-1, the complete variable domain is DVKVTQSSRYLVKRTGEKVFLECVQDMDHENMFWYRQDPGLGLRLIYFSYDVKMKEKGDIPEGYSVSREKKERFSLILESASTNQTSMYLCASLGTKNTEAFFGQGTRLTVV.

The chain has TRBV7-8 and TRBJ1-3, with 7 nucleotides matching TRBD1. The CDR3 runs to 16 residues. Germline V lookup: CDR1 SGHVS, CDR2 FQNEAQ. The junction had 5 bases not matched to a gene; V was cut back by 3 bases and J by 0 bases. This CDR3 is CASSFWTGGSGNTIYF. Written as DNA, the CDR3 is TGTGCCAGCAGCTTCTGGACAGGCGGCTCTGGAAACACCATATATTTT.

The rearrangement joins TRBV5-4 to TRBJ1-4; TRBD1 might be the D (6 bases). The CDR3 loop spans 16 amino acids. Germline V CDR1 and CDR2: SGHNT, YYREEE (reference sequence). V was shortened by 4 bases and J by 0 bases, with 13 bases between the two germline ends. The CDR3 DNA follows: TGTGCCAGCAGCGTGGACAGAGCAACAACTAATGAAAAACTGTTTTTT. This encodes CASSVDRATTNEKLFF.

This clone showed up just a few times. The J gene is TRBJ2-1, the V gene TRBV4-1; D remains ambiguous. CDR3 length equals 16 residues. Trimming stripped 0 bases from V and 0 bases from J, with 9 bases between. Germline lookup yields CDR1 MGHRA and CDR2 YSYEKL. The CDR3 protein is CASSQEAGGSYNEQFF. DNA for the CDR3: TGCGCCAGCAGCCAAGAGGCCGGCGGCTCCTACAATGAGCAGTTCTTC.

The chain links TRBV3-1 (or the pseudogene TRBV3-2) to TRBJ2-7; D gene uncertain. V was cut by 2 bases and J by 6 bases, with 11 bases left in between. CDR3 length: 13 amino acids. CDR1 is LGHDT and CDR2 is YNNKEL in the germline V gene (reference sequence). CDR3 in DNA: TGTGCCAGCAGCCAAAGCCTCCCCGCCGAGCAGTACTTC. Its translation: CASSQSLPAEQYF.

This clone appeared a few times. The chain carries TRBV5-1 and TRBJ1-1; a weak D match, TRBD1 (6 bases). The CDR3 spans 20 residues. The V and J ends lost 1 base and 2 bases respectively, with 27 bases between them. The V gene's germline CDR1 is SGHRS and CDR2 YFSETQ. The CDR3 DNA follows: TGCGCCAGCAGCTTGTTCGAGAGTCCGTGGACAGTCGGAGAAAACACTGAAGCTTTCTTT. The encoded protein is CASSLFESPWTVGENTEAFF. The full variable domain, completed using reference TRBV5-1 and TRBJ1-1, is KAGVTQTPRYLIKTRGQQVTLSCSPISGHRSVSWYQQTPGQGLQFLFEYFSETQRNKGNFPGRFSGRQFSNSRSEMNVSTLELGDSALYLCASSLFESPWTVGENTEAFFGQGTRLTVV.

This clone was found once. The rearrangement links TRBV2 to TRBJ1-6; tentative D call: TRBD1 (6 bases). The CDR3 spans 17 residues. Germline V gene data show CDR1 as SNHLY and CDR2 as FYNNEI. The ends were cut back, 5 bases at V and 0 bases at J, with 14 bases in the middle. The chain's CDR3 is CASSFKQGSSYNSPLHF. The CDR3 nucleotides read TGTGCCAGCAGTTTCAAACAGGGTAGCTCCTATAATTCACCCCTCCACTTT.

The chain recombines TRBV18 with TRBJ2-1; maybe TRBD1 (5 bases). CDR3 length equals 16 residues. With 0 bases removed from V and 5 bases from J, the gap between germline ends came to 14 bases. CDR1 KGHSH and CDR2 LQKENI come from the germline V gene. The CDR3 spells CASSPPPSLGHNEQFF. CDR3 DNA: TGTGCCAGCTCACCACCTCCCTCCCTGGGGCACAATGAGCAGTTCTTC.

This chain joins TRBV19 and TRBJ2-2; D remains unclear. This CDR3 comprises 14 residues. Trimming removed 1 base at V and 1 base at J, with 4 bases between. Germline V gene sequence: CDR1 LNHDA, CDR2 SQIVND (reference sequence). In nucleotides, the CDR3 is TGTGCCAGTAGTATAGGCGTGAACACCGGGGAGCTGTTTTTT. Encoded protein: CASSIGVNTGELFF.

The chain links TRBV6-2 or TRBV6-3 to TRBJ2-2; 9 nucleotides match TRBD1. This CDR3 region has 12 residues. J was trimmed by 9 bases and V by 5 bases; bases with no gene match: 1. Looked up from germline, CDR1 is MNHEY and CDR2 is SVGEGT. CDR3 nucleotides: TGTGCCAGCAGTACAGGGGGCTGGGAGCTGTTTTTT. It is translated as CASSTGGWELFF.

The sample holds a few counts of this clone. The rearrangement uses TRBV6-1 and TRBJ2-7; TRBD2 matches at 8 bases. The V segment lost 3 bases and the J segment 3 bases; nucleotides outside the gene matches: 7. The CDR3 has 15 amino acids. Germline V gene data show CDR1 as MNHNS and CDR2 as SASEGT. The CDR3 is CASSEVGGRRYEQYF. CDR3 nucleotides: TGTGCCAGCAGTGAGGTGGGCGGGAGGCGCTACGAGCAGTACTTC.

The genes are TRBV5-4 and TRBJ2-1; TRBD2 matches 10 bases. Trimming removed 3 bases from V and 10 bases from J; junction bases left unmatched: 16. This CDR3 is built from 17 residues. Per germline, CDR1 SGHNT and CDR2 YYREEE (reference sequence). CDR3 sequence reads: CASSSPLAGGSASEQFF. In DNA, the CDR3 is TGTGCCAGCAGCTCACCTTTAGCGGGAGGCTCCGCATCGGAGCAGTTCTTC.

A few counts support this clone. The V call is TRBV2, the J call TRBJ2-1; no reliable D call. V was cut by 7 bases and J by 0 bases, with 10 bases left in between. This CDR3 has 14 residues. CDR1 SNHLY and CDR2 FYNNEI come from the germline V gene. The CDR3 loop is CASIAVHSYNEQFF. CDR3 coding DNA: TGTGCCAGCATTGCGGTACACTCCTACAATGAGCAGTTCTTC.

The rearrangement uses TRBV7-8 and TRBJ2-1; D ambiguous. Germline CDR1 and CDR2: SGHVS and FQNEAQ. V was shortened by 6 bases and J by 4 bases, with 10 bases between the two germline ends. The CDR3 is 13 residues long. CDR3 sequence: CASSRGRYNEQFF. CDR3 bases: TGTGCCAGCAGTCGCGGTAGGTACAATGAGCAGTTCTTC.

This chain uses TRBV5-1 with TRBJ2-2, with TRBD2 matching over 7 bases. J lost 5 bases, V lost 2 bases, and 12 bases had no gene match. This CDR3 comprises 17 residues. CDR1 is SGHRS and CDR2 is YFSETQ in the germline V gene. The CDR3 DNA sequence: TGCGCCAGCAGCTTAGATGGCCTAAATAGCGGGACCGGGGAGCTGTTTTTT. Translating gives CASSLDGLNSGTGELFF.

CDR3: CAWSSRGRDTEAFF. CDR3 coding DNA: TGTGCCTGGAGTTCAAGGGGGAGAGACACTGAAGCTTTCTTT. The rearrangement links TRBV30 to TRBJ1-1, with D perhaps matching TRBD1 (6 bases). CDR1 GTSNPN and CDR2 SVGIG come from the germline V gene (reference sequence). V was clipped by 2 bases and J by 3 bases, with 13 bases between them. The CDR3 extends over 14 amino acids.

This chain connects TRBV28 to TRBJ2-1; D is ambiguous. This CDR3 contains 14 residues. The germline V gene has CDR1 MDHEN and CDR2 SYDVKM. V gave up 3 bases and J gave up 6 bases, with 12 bases separating them. This CDR3 reads CASSLDSLGNEQFF. For the CDR3, the DNA is TGTGCCAGCAGTTTGGATAGTCTAGGCAATGAGCAGTTCTTC.

This clone was seen only a few times. This chain uses TRBV7-8 with TRBJ1-1, with D uncertain. Germline V gene sequence: CDR1 SGHVS, CDR2 FQNEAQ. V shed 1 base and J shed 3 bases, with 33 bases lying between them. CDR3 size: 22 residues. The CDR3 region is CASSLGLAFGRIGVNKDTEAFF. DNA of the CDR3: TGTGCCAGCAGCTTAGGCCTCGCATTCGGTCGCATCGGGGTTAATAAGGACACTGAAGCTTTCTTT.

V and J are TRBV18 and TRBJ2-7, with 9 bases fitting TRBD1. This CDR3 comprises 15 residues. CDR1 is KGHSH and CDR2 is LQKENI in the germline V gene. J lost 2 bases, V lost 3 bases, and 5 bases had no gene match. Here the CDR3 DNA reads TGTGCCAGCTCACCTACACAGGGGGCAACCTACGAGCAGTACTTC. As protein: CASSPTQGATYEQYF.

This chain connects TRBV9 to TRBJ1-4; D not certain. There are 15 residues in the CDR3. CDR1 SGDLS and CDR2 YYNGEE come from the germline V gene. Trimming shortened V by 3 bases and J by 4 bases, and 13 bases separated the two germline ends. The CDR3 bases are TGTGCCAGCAGCGCTTTTAGGACTCTTAATGAAAAACTGTTTTTT. Its protein product is CASSAFRTLNEKLFF.

The V call is TRBV3-1 (or the pseudogene TRBV3-2), the J call TRBJ2-7; the match to TRBD1 covers 11 bases. Germline V gene sequence: CDR1 LGHDT, CDR2 YNNKEL (reference sequence). V lost 3 bases to trimming and J lost 3 bases; unmatched junction nucleotides: 7. The CDR3 has 16 amino acids. DNA of the CDR3: TGTGCCAGCAGCCAGGAGGGACAGGGGGTTATCTACGAGCAGTACTTC. It yields the protein CASSQEGQGVIYEQYF.

The V call is TRBV10-2, the J call TRBJ1-5; TRBD1 is a possible D gene (5 bases). The germline V gene has CDR1 WSHSY and CDR2 SAAADI. The CDR3 extends over 15 amino acids. Trimming left V 4 bases short and J 1 base short, with 11 bases between. CDR3 bases: TGCGCCAGCAGTGCTTCGGGGGAGAGCAATCAGCCCCAGCATTTT. Protein product: CASSASGESNQPQHF.

The rearrangement links TRBV7-4 to TRBJ1-2, with 8 bases lining up with TRBD1. Germline V gives CDR1 SGHVT, CDR2 SQSDAQ. J lost 2 bases, V lost 5 bases, and 19 bases had no gene match. The CDR3 runs to 19 residues. CDR3 in DNA: TGTGCCAGCAGCCCCCGCCGTGGACAGGGACAGTTCCCAAACTATGGCTACACCTTC. Its translation is CASSPRRGQGQFPNYGYTF. Variable domain in full (rest from reference TRBV7-4 and TRBJ1-2): GAGVSQSPRYKVAKRGRDVALRCDSISGHVTLYWYRQTLGQGSEVLTYSQSDAQRDKSGRPSGRFSAERPERSVSTLKIQRTEQGDSAVYLCASSPRRGQGQFPNYGYTFGSGTRLTVV.

The rearrangement joins TRBV7-3 to TRBJ2-5; tentatively, D is TRBD2 (6 bases). This CDR3 region has 14 residues. V was cut by 4 bases and J by 5 bases, with 14 bases left in between. Germline V gives CDR1 SGHTA, CDR2 FQGTGA. Here the CDR3 reads CASSSGTLGETQYF. DNA for the CDR3: TGTGCCAGCAGCTCCGGGACTCTTGGGGAGACCCAGTACTTC. The whole variable domain, filled in from reference TRBV7-3 and TRBJ2-5, reads GAGVSQTPSNKVTEKGKYVELRCDPISGHTALYWYRQSLGQGPEFLIYFQGTGAADDSGLPNDRFFAVRPEGSVSTLKIQRTERGDSAVYLCASSSGTLGETQYFGPGTRLLVL.

The chain is built from TRBV9 and TRBJ2-5; TRBD2 agrees at 9 bases. The germline CDR1 and CDR2 sequences are SGDLS and YYNGEE. The V and J ends lost 5 bases and 9 bases, in that order; junction bases with no gene match: 14. This CDR3 has 15 residues. CDR3 loop: CASSTTSGTPVAQYF. The CDR3 nucleotides are TGTGCCAGCAGTACGACTAGCGGTACCCCGGTGGCCCAGTACTTC.

The chain is built from TRBV27 and TRBJ2-2; the match to TRBD2 covers 10 bases. The CDR3 has 18 residues. Germline V gives CDR1 MNHEY, CDR2 SMNVEV (reference sequence). Trimming at V came to 9 bases and at J to 5 bases, leaving 18 bases not matched to a gene. Here the CDR3 reads CARSKGLAGAKGTGELFF. The CDR3, as DNA: TGTGCCAGGTCTAAGGGGCTAGCGGGAGCAAAAGGAACCGGGGAGCTGTTTTTT.

The chain combines TRBV5-1 with TRBJ1-1, with 7 bases lining up with TRBD1. The CDR3 spans 17 residues. CDR1 is SGHRS, CDR2 YFSETQ, per germline. V trimming: 0 bases; J trimming: 1 base; junction bases outside the gene matches: 9. CDR3 sequence (DNA): TGCGCCAGCAGCTTGGGACAGGGAAACATCCCGAACACTGAAGCTTTCTTT. As protein: CASSLGQGNIPNTEAFF.

V is TRBV19 and J is TRBJ1-5, with 7 bases that match TRBD1. Trimming took 3 bases from V and 6 from J; bases not matched to a gene: 8. From germline, CDR1 is LNHDA and CDR2 SQIVND (reference sequence). The CDR3 is 15 amino acids. In nucleotides, the CDR3 is TGTGCCAGTAGTATCGACAGGGAATCGCGTCAGCCCCAGCATTTT. It translates to CASSIDRESRQPQHF.

The gene calls are TRBV24-1 and TRBJ2-3; 7 bases match TRBD2. Germline V gene lookup returns CDR1 KGHDR and CDR2 SFDVKD. Trimming at V came to 0 bases and at J to 2 bases, leaving 4 bases not matched to a gene. This CDR3 has 16 residues. The CDR3 is CATSDLALADTDTQYF. As DNA, the CDR3 is TGTGCCACCAGTGATTTGGCTCTAGCGGACACAGATACGCAGTATTTT.